This T cell receptor (beta chain) was identified in a study of control samples from healthy donors and cancer patients. The repertoire was sequenced with immunoSEQ multiplex PCR; TCRdb's copy has only in-frame clones and lacks some. Here the sample spans roughly 150,000 clones, roughly 89% being singletons. Germline CDR1 is SGHNT and CDR2 is YYREEE (reference sequence). V dropped 1 base and J dropped 6 bases, with 16 bases sitting between them. The CDR3 is 16 amino acids. This TCR was recovered from a man aged 30-40 years in good health. The sequenced sample consisted of blood. J is TRBJ2-2 and V is TRBV5-4; D tentatively fits TRBD1 or TRBD2 (5 bases each). The CDR3 loop reads CASSLSRARDPGELFF. CDR3 in DNA: TGTGCCAGCAGCTTGTCGCGGGCGAGGGACCCCGGGGAGCTGTTTTTT.